The source of this TCR beta chain is a study of response to subunit inactivated influenza vaccine. Regarding the study as a whole: That few new T cells are recruited by each seasonal influenza vaccination was the authors' suggestion.

The germline CDR1 and CDR2 sequences are MDHEN and SYDVKM. This CDR3 comprises 15 residues. After removal of 6 bases from V and 5 bases from J, the junction contained 11 bases not matched to a gene. The sample holds a few counts of this clonotype. The antigen is not known. TCRdb re-called the RT-PCR reads with MiXCR, one entry per CDR3 protein. The data show more than 200,000 distinct CDR3 sequences, with 9.5% to 15% seen just once and under 10% held by the top ten. Material: non-naive T cells sorted from PBMCs, obtained 14 to 15 days before vaccination. This chain connects TRBV28 to TRBJ2-5, with TRBD2 identical over 8 bases. This TCR derives from a man aged 50 or older who received an inactivated influenza vaccine. CDR3 in DNA: TGTGCCAGCAGCTCAGCGGGGGAGCGAGGGGAGACCCAGTACTTC. Translated: CASSSAGERGETQYF.